Listed below are T cell receptor beta chains from one sample, sequenced in a study of blood T cell repertoires in COVID-19. Sequencing was performed with immunoSEQ multiplex PCR; in TCRdb, only in-frame clones are kept and a portion is missing. In the table there are some 490,000 clones, more than 85% of which are singletons. What was sequenced was PBMCs or T cells enriched from blood (not recorded which). Source of these receptors: a woman in her sixties who had recovered from COVID-19. The CDR3 runs from the conserved cysteine through the conserved F or W. The D gene is left open where the match is weak. The size field is filled for only some rows; it gives once, few, many or a size class.

v_call	j_call	clone_size	d_call	cdr3_aa	cdr3_nt
TRBV11-3	TRBJ2-7	-	TRBD1	CASSLGQGAYEQYF	TGTGCCAGCAGCTTGGGACAGGGGGCGTACGAGCAGTACTTC
TRBV5-1	TRBJ2-4	-	TRBD1	CATRPTGAAKNIQYF	TGCGCCACACGACCGACAGGGGCGGCCAAAAACATTCAGTACTTC
TRBV5-6	TRBJ2-7	-	TRBD2	CASSLRHGGIYEQYF	TGTGCCAGCAGCTTGCGGCACGGGGGGATCTACGAGCAGTACTTC
TRBV27	TRBJ1-2	-	-	CASSVKGWGGYGYTF	TGTGCCAGCAGCGTTAAGGGGTGGGGCGGCTATGGCTACACCTTC
TRBV18	TRBJ2-3	-	TRBD2	CASSPTSGSTDTQYF	TGTGCCAGCTCACCTACTAGCGGTTCCACAGATACGCAGTATTTT
TRBV7-8	TRBJ1-1	-	-	CASTKQGRYEAFF	TGTGCCAGCACCAAACAAGGGAGATATGAAGCTTTCTTT
TRBV5-1	TRBJ2-7	-	TRBD2	CASSSERGKYEQYF	TGCGCCAGCAGCTCTGAGCGGGGGAAGTACGAGCAGTACTTC
TRBV19	TRBJ1-2	-	-	CASSRGLGYTF	TGTGCCAGTAGTAGAGGGTTAGGCTACACCTTC
TRBV5-1	TRBJ1-1	-	-	CASSFYRDTEAFF	TGCGCCAGCAGCTTTTACCGGGACACTGAAGCTTTCTTT
TRBV21-1	TRBJ1-6	-	-	CASSKGASSYNSPLHF	TGTGCCAGCAGCAAAGGGGCGAGCTCCTATAATTCACCCCTCCACTTT
TRBV7-2	TRBJ2-1	once	TRBD2	CASSLDGGAFNEQFF	TGTGCCAGCAGCTTAGACGGGGGGGCCTTCAATGAGCAGTTCTTC
TRBV9	TRBJ1-4	-	-	CASSVQGEANEKLFF	TGTGCCAGCAGCGTCCAGGGTGAGGCCAATGAAAAACTGTTTTTT
TRBV7-2	TRBJ1-6	-	-	CASSLGQGYNSPLHF	TGTGCCAGCAGCTTAGGTCAGGGTTATAATTCACCCCTCCACTTT
TRBV10-3	TRBJ1-5	-	-	CAISERQGSNQPQHF	TGTGCCATCAGTGAGAGGCAGGGAAGCAATCAGCCCCAGCATTTT
TRBV12-3/TRBV12-4	TRBJ1-2	few	-	CASSFGQTGYTF	TGTGCCAGCAGTTTCGGACAGACCGGCTACACCTTC
TRBV21-1	TRBJ2-3	-	-	CASSPGTVWRGGLTDTQYF	TGTGCCAGCAGCCCCGGGACTGTCTGGCGGGGGGGTCTCACAGATACGCAGTATTTT
TRBV4-1	TRBJ2-7	-	-	CASSQDNGGNEQYF	TGCGCCAGCAGCCAAGATAACGGGGGAAACGAGCAGTACTTC
TRBV20-1	TRBJ2-3	-	-	CSAPVTDTQYF	TGCAGTGCTCCCGTCACAGATACGCAGTATTTT
TRBV19	TRBJ1-5	-	TRBD1	CASSIRGQGNNQPQHF	TGTGCCAGTAGTATAAGGGGGCAGGGAAACAATCAGCCCCAGCATTTT
TRBV3-1/TRBV3-2	TRBJ2-7	-	-	CASSQGPPGEQYF	TGTGCCAGCAGCCAAGGACCCCCAGGGGAGCAGTACTTC
TRBV19	TRBJ2-1	-	-	CASSDGRGVNEQFF	TGTGCCAGTAGTGACGGCAGGGGGGTAAATGAGCAGTTCTTC
TRBV19	TRBJ2-2	-	TRBD2	CASSRGLFGLAGGPFEELFF	TGTGCCAGTAGTAGAGGTTTGTTCGGACTAGCGGGGGGGCCGTTCGAGGAGCTGTTTTTT
TRBV5-1	TRBJ1-3	-	-	CASSLGGSGNTIYF	TGCGCCAGCAGCTTGGGAGGGTCTGGAAACACCATATATTTT
TRBV29-1	TRBJ1-2	-	TRBD1	CSVEEGTGTYGYTF	TGCAGCGTTGAAGAGGGGACAGGGACCTATGGCTACACCTTC
TRBV7-8	TRBJ1-5	-	-	CASSLEGGSNQPQHF	TGTGCCAGCAGCTTAGAAGGAGGTAGCAATCAGCCCCAGCATTTT
TRBV5-6	TRBJ2-5	few	TRBD2	CASSLGPPGGKETQYF	TGTGCCAGCAGCTTGGGGCCCCCGGGGGGGAAGGAGACCCAGTACTTC
TRBV5-6	TRBJ2-4	-	TRBD1	CASSLGQGQNIQYF	TGTGCCAGCAGCTTGGGACAGGGGCAAAACATTCAGTACTTC
TRBV21-1	TRBJ2-7	-	-	CASKVGGEQYF	TGTGCCAGCAAAGTGGGGGGCGAGCAGTACTTC
TRBV7-8	TRBJ1-2	-	TRBD1	CASSYRQGSYGYTF	TGTGCCAGCAGCTATAGACAGGGGTCCTATGGCTACACCTTC
TRBV10-3	TRBJ2-1	-	TRBD2	CAIAGTSGTQQFF	TGTGCCATCGCCGGGACTAGCGGGACACAGCAGTTCTTC
TRBV25-1	TRBJ2-5	many	-	CASAPAGGTQYF	TGTGCCAGCGCTCCGGCGGGCGGGACCCAGTACTTC
TRBV19	TRBJ1-1	-	-	CASSIRIGGGNTEAFF	TGTGCCAGTAGTATAAGAATTGGGGGCGGGAACACTGAAGCTTTCTTT
TRBV6-5	TRBJ1-6	-	-	CASRTAGQNSPLHF	TGTGCCAGCAGAACGGCTGGGCAAAATTCACCCCTCCACTTT
TRBV2	TRBJ2-5	-	-	CASRTTGMETQYF	TGTGCCAGCAGGACTACAGGGATGGAGACCCAGTACTTC
TRBV25-1	TRBJ2-5	-	TRBD2	CASSESGAREETQYF	TGTGCCAGCAGTGAATCTGGGGCGCGGGAGGAGACCCAGTACTTC
TRBV12-5	TRBJ1-4	once	-	CASGLGDTGTDNEKLFF	TGTGCTAGTGGTTTGGGGGATACCGGGACTGATAATGAAAAACTGTTTTTT
TRBV5-1	TRBJ2-1	-	TRBD1	CASSLEPGQGYNEQFF	TGCGCCAGCAGCTTGGAGCCGGGACAGGGGTACAATGAGCAGTTCTTC
TRBV7-2	TRBJ2-1	-	-	CASSLGLNNEQFF	TGTGCCAGCAGCTTAGGGCTGAACAATGAGCAGTTCTTC
TRBV2	TRBJ2-2	-	-	CASSVIAAYTGELFF	TGTGCCAGCAGTGTGATAGCGGCATACACCGGGGAGCTGTTTTTT
TRBV5-6	TRBJ2-1	-	-	CASSSNGVRAYNEQFF	TGTGCCAGCAGCTCGAACGGGGTGAGGGCCTACAATGAGCAGTTCTTC
TRBV6-6	TRBJ1-2	-	-	CASTPQTVGWSGYTF	TGTGCCAGCACCCCCCAGACAGTCGGGTGGTCCGGCTACACCTTC
TRBV18	TRBJ1-6	-	TRBD1	CASSPSQGGDSPLHF	TGTGCCAGCTCACCGAGCCAGGGGGGTGATTCACCCCTCCACTTT
TRBV7-8	TRBJ1-5	-	TRBD1	CASSLAGGSNQPQHF	TGTGCCAGCAGCTTAGCAGGGGGCAGCAATCAGCCCCAGCATTTT
TRBV2	TRBJ1-5	-	TRBD1	CASSLDRTEQPQHF	TGTGCCAGCAGCCTGGACAGGACGGAACAGCCCCAGCATTTT
TRBV24-1	TRBJ1-2	-	-	CATSQRGNYGYTF	TGTGCCACCAGTCAAAGGGGCAACTATGGCTACACCTTC
TRBV13	TRBJ2-6	once	TRBD1	CASSRTGWNSGANVLTF	TGTGCCAGCAGCCGGACAGGGTGGAACTCTGGGGCCAACGTCCTGACTTTC
TRBV27	TRBJ1-6	-	TRBD1	CASTDRGHSPLHF	TGTGCCAGCACCGACAGGGGTCATTCACCCCTCCACTTT
TRBV12-2	TRBJ2-7	-	-	CASRCTGEQYF	TGTGCAAGTCGCTGCACGGGGGAGCAGTACTTC
TRBV18	TRBJ2-3	-	TRBD2	CASSPRTSGDTDTQYF	TGTGCCAGCTCACCCCGGACTAGCGGGGACACAGATACGCAGTATTTT
TRBV11-2	TRBJ2-5	-	-	CASSVGETQYF	TGTGCCAGCAGCGTCGGGGAGACCCAGTACTTC
TRBV18	TRBJ2-2	-	-	CASSGDSTGELFF	TGTGCCAGCTCGGGCGACAGCACTGGGGAGCTGTTTTTT
TRBV4-1	TRBJ1-6	-	-	CASSPGVYNSPLHF	TGCGCCAGCAGTCCAGGGGTCTATAATTCACCCCTCCACTTT